Listed here are 10 T cell receptor beta chains from one sample, sequenced in a study of blood T cells in healthy people across ages (dated by TCRdb to 2015 to 2017). Preparation of the library involved 5' RACE. Reads for this sample came from an Illumina HiSeq 2500. A second roughly 7 to 11 cycle PCR used a sample-barcoded 5' primer and a J-beta primer mix. TCRdb trimmed the raw reads at Q25, called clones with MiXCR and kept productive beta chains. Each record represents a unique CDR3 protein, reported with the most common genes and DNA among its rows. The sample table lists about 2 million distinct CDR3 sequences, roughly 50% of them with a count of one. Clones ranked in the top ten supply 2.1% of the sample. The specimen sequenced was blood. The receptor set was obtained from a woman in her 40s in good health.

The chain links TRBV6-6 to TRBJ1-2; unclear D gene. V lost 2 bases and J 4 bases, leaving 5 bases between the germline ends. The length of the CDR3 is 12 residues. CDR1 and CDR2 from the germline V gene are MNHNY and SVGAGI (reference sequence). This CDR3 is CASSYGVYGYTF. The DNA of the CDR3 is TGTGCCAGCAGTTACGGGGTCTATGGCTACACCTTC.

The rearrangement uses TRBV20-1 and TRBJ1-4; tentative D call: TRBD1 (5 bases). The V gene lost 0 bases and the J gene lost 4 bases, with 12 bases spanning the gap. This CDR3 has 15 residues. Germline CDR1 is DFQATT and CDR2 is SNEGSKA (reference sequence). CDR3 in amino acids: CSARDSQADNEKLFF. DNA of the CDR3: TGCAGTGCTAGAGATTCACAGGCCGATAATGAAAAACTGTTTTTT.

V gene TRBV5-1 combines with J gene TRBJ2-4; a possible D gene is TRBD1 (5 bases). The closer fit of TRBJ2-7 to the DNA end suggests the J call may be wrong. The CDR3 spans 14 residues. In germline, CDR1 is SGHRS, CDR2 YFSETQ. The CDR3 reads CASSATTASYEQYF. The CDR3 DNA reads as TGCGCCAGCAGCGCAACGACAGCGTCCTACGAGCAGTACTTC.

This clonotype appeared a few times. V is TRBV28 and J is TRBJ1-5; 8 bases match TRBD1. CDR1 and CDR2 from the germline V gene are MDHEN and SYDVKM. The CDR3 length is 12 residues. The J segment lost 9 bases and the V segment lost 8 bases, leaving 6 bases of the junction unmatched. The CDR3 reads CASSGGSGPQHF. The CDR3 DNA follows: TGTGCCAGCTCAGGGGGCTCTGGGCCCCAGCATTTT. Drawing the rest from reference TRBV28 and TRBJ1-5, the complete variable domain is DVKVTQSSRYLVKRTGEKVFLECVQDMDHENMFWYRQDPGLGLRLIYFSYDVKMKEKGDIPEGYSVSREKKERFSLILESASTNQTSMYLCASSGGSGPQHFGDGTRLSIL.

The V call is TRBV20-1, the J call TRBJ1-4; TRBD1 agrees at 9 bases. The germline V gene has CDR1 DFQATT and CDR2 SNEGSKA (reference sequence). Trimming at V came to 6 bases and at J to 2 bases, leaving 4 bases not matched to a gene. The CDR3 loop spans 14 amino acids. The CDR3 region is CSAQTGGTNEKLFF. The CDR3 DNA is TGCAGTGCCCAAACAGGGGGCACTAATGAAAAACTGTTTTTT.

The chain uses TRBV2 and TRBJ2-5, with a weak D call TRBD1 (6 bases). The germline V gene has CDR1 SNHLY and CDR2 FYNNEI. V shed 4 bases and J shed 0 bases, with 12 bases lying between them. There are 15 residues in the CDR3. In nucleotides, the CDR3 is TGTGCCAGCAGTGCCGGGACACTGTACCAAGAGACCCAGTACTTC. Its translation is CASSAGTLYQETQYF.

V is TRBV10-3 and J is TRBJ2-7; no definite D call. Trimming cost V 10 bases and J 2 bases, with 9 bases left between them. CDR3 length equals 11 residues. Germline V gives CDR1 ENHRY, CDR2 SYGVKD. CDR3 coding DNA: TGTGCCAGCGCCAGTACCTACGAGCAGTACTTC. Residues: CASASTYEQYF.

This clonotype turned up a few times. The rearrangement uses TRBV20-1 and TRBJ2-5; TRBD2 matches 10 bases. J lost 0 bases, V lost 3 bases, and 10 bases had no gene match. This CDR3 region has 17 residues. Germline loops: CDR1 DFQATT, CDR2 SNEGSKA (reference sequence). CDR3 nucleotides: TGCAGTGCTAGTGGGTCTAGCGGGGGTTCCTACCAAGAGACCCAGTACTTC. Encoded protein: CSASGSSGGSYQETQYF.

The sample holds a few counts of this clonotype. CDR3 in DNA: TGTGCCAGCAGTTTCCGGGGTAGCGGGGGGGCAGGAGAGACCCAGTACTTC. Translating it yields CASSFRGSGGAGETQYF. The chain combines TRBV12-3 or TRBV12-4 with TRBJ2-5, with 11 nucleotides matching TRBD2. V was clipped by 3 bases and J by 4 bases; unmatched bases: 10. The CDR3 consists of 17 residues.

Only one count was recorded for this clonotype. This chain links TRBV7-9 with TRBJ2-3; 15 bases line up with TRBD2. Per the germline V gene, CDR1 is SEHNR and CDR2 is FQNEAQ (reference sequence). The V segment lost 4 bases and the J segment 0 bases; nucleotides outside the gene matches: 11. This CDR3 region has 20 residues. CDR3 DNA sequence: TGTGCCAGCAGCTCCCCCGGGACTAGCGGGGGGCCAATTAGCACAGATACGCAGTATTTT. Its protein product is CASSSPGTSGGPISTDTQYF.